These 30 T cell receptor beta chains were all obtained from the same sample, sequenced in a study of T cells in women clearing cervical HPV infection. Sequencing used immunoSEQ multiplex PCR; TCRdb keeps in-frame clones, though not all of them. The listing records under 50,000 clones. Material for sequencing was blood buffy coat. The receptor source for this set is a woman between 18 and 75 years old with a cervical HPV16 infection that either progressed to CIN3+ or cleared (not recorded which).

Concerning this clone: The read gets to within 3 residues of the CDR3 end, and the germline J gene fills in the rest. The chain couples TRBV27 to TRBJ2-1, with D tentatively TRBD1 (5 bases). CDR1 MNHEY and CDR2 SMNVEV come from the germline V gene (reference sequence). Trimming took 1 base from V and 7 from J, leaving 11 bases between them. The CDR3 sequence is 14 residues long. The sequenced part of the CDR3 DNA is TGTGCCAGCAGTTTATACAGGACGTCGAATGAG. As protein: CASSLYRTSNE. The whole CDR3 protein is CASSLYRTSNEQFF.

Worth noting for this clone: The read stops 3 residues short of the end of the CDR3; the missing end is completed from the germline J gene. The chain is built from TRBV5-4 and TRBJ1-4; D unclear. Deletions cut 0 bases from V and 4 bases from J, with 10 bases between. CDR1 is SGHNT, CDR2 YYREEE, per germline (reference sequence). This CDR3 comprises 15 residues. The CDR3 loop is CASSLDAGFNEKLFF. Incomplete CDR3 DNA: TGTGCCAGCAGCTTGGACGCGGGGTTTAATGAAAAA.

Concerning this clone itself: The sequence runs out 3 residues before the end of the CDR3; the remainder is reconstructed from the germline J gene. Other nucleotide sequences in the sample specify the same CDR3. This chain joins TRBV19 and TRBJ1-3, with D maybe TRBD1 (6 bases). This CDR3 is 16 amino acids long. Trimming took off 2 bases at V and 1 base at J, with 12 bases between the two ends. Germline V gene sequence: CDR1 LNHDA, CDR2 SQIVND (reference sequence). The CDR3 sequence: CASSIQGSGSGNTIYF. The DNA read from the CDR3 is TGTGCCAGTAGTATACAGGGGTCTGGATCTGGAAACACC.

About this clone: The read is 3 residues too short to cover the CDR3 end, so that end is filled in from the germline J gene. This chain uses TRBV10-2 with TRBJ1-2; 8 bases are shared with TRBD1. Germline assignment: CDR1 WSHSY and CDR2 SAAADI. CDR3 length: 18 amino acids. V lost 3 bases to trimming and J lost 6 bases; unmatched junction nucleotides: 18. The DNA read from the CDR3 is TGCGCCAGCAGTGAAAATCTCATGGGAGGACAGGGACTCGATGGC. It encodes CASSENLMGGQGLDG. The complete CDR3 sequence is CASSENLMGGQGLDGYTF.

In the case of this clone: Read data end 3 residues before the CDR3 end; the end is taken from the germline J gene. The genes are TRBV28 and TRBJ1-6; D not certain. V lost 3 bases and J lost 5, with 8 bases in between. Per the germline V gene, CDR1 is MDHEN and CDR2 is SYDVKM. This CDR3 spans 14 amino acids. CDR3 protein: CASSLAGNNSPLHF. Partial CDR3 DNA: TGTGCCAGCAGTTTGGCGGGGAATAATTCACCC. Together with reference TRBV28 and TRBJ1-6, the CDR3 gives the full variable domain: DVKVTQSSRYLVKRTGEKVFLECVQDMDHENMFWYRQDPGLGLRLIYFSYDVKMKEKGDIPEGYSVSREKKERFSLILESASTNQTSMYLCASSLAGNNSPLHFGNGTRLTVT.

CDR3 DNA, as far as it was read: TGTGCCAGCAGCTTGAACGCGGCGGATCTTGAA. Protein sequence: CASSLNAADLE. The CDR3, in full, reads CASSLNAADLEAFF. The V gene is TRBV5-5, the J gene TRBJ1-1; D call uncertain. Sequencing ends 3 residues short of the CDR3 end; the germline J gene provides the rest. Germline V lookup: CDR1 SGHKS, CDR2 YYEKEE (reference sequence). V lost 1 base to trimming and J lost 7 bases, with 14 bases between them. The CDR3 sequence is 14 residues long.

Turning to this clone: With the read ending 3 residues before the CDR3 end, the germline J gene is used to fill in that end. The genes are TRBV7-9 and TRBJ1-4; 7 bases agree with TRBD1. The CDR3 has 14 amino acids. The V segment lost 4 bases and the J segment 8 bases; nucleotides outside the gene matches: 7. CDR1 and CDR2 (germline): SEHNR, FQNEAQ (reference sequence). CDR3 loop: CASSSAIQGEKLFF. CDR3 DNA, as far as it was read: TGTGCCAGCAGCTCCGCGATACAGGGGGAAAAA.

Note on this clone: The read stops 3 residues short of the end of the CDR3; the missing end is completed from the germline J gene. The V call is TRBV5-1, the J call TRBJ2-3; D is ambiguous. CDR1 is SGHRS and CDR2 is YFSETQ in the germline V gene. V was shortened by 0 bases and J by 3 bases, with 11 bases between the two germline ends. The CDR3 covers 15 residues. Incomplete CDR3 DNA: TGCGCCAGCAGCTTGGTACGCAGTGAAACAGATACG. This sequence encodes CASSLVRSETDT. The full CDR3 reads CASSLVRSETDTQYF.

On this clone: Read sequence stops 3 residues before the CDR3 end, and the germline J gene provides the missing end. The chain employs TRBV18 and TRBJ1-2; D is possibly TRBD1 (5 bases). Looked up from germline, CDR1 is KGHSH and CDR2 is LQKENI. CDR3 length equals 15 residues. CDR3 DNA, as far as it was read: TGTGCCAGCTCACCCGACAGCAGCTCCTACAATGAC. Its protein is CASSPDSSSYND. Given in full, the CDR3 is CASSPDSSSYNDYTF.

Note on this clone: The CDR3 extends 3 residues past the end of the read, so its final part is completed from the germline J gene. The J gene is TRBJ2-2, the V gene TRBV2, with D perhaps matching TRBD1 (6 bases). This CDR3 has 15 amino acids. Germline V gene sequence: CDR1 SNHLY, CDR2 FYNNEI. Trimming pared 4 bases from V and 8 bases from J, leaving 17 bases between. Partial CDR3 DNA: TGTGCCAGCAGTGCTGTTTGGGGGCCGGGGGGGGAG. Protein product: CASSAVWGPGGE. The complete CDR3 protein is CASSAVWGPGGELFF.

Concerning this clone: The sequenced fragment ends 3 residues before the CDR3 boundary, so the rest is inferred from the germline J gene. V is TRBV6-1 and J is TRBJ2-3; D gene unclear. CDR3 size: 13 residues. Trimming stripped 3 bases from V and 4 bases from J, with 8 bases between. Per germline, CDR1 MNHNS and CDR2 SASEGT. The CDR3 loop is CASSDKVPDTQYF. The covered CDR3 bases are TGTGCCAGCAGTGACAAGGTACCAGATACG.

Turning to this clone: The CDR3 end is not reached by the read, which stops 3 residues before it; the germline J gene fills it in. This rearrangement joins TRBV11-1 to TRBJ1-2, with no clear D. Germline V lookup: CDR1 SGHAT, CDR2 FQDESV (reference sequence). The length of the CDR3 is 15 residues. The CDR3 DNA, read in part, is TGTGCCAGCAGCTTAAGGGCTAGCGCTACAGATACC. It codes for CASSLRASATDT. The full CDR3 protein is CASSLRASATDTYTF.

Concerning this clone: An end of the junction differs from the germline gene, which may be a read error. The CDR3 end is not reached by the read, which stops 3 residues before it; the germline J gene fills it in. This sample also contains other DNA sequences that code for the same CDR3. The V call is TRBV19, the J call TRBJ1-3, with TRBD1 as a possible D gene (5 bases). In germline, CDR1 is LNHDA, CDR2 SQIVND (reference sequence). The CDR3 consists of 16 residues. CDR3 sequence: CASSIAGNRPGNTIYF. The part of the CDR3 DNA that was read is TGTGCCAGTAGTATAGCGGGAAACAGGCCTGGAAACACA.

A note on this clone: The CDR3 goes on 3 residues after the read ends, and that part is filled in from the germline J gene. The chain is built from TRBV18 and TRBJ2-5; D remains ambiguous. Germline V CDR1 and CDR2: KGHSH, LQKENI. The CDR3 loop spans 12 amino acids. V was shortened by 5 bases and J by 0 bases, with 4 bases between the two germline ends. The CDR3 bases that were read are TGTGCCAGCTCAGCTAACCAAGAGACC. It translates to CASSANQET. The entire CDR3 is CASSANQETQYF.

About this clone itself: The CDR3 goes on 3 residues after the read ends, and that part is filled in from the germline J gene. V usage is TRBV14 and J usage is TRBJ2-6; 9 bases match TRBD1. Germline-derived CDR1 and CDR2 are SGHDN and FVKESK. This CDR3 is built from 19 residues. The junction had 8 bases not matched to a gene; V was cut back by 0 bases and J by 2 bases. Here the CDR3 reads CASSQDGQGINTGANVLTF. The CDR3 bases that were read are TGTGCCAGCAGCCAAGATGGACAGGGGATTAACACTGGGGCCAACGTC. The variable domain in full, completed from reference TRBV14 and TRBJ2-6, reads EAGVTQFPSHSVIEKGQTVTLRCDPISGHDNLYWYRRVMGKEIKFLLHFVKESKQDESGMPNNRFLAERTGGTYSTLKVQPAELEDSGVYFCASSQDGQGINTGANVLTFGAGSRLTVL.

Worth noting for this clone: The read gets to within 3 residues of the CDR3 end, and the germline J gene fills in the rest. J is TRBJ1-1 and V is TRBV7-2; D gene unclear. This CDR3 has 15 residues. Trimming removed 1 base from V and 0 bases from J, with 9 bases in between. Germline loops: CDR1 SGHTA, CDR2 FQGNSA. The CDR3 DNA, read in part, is TGTGCCAGCAGCTTAGGGGCGGGGATGAACACTGAA. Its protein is CASSLGAGMNTE. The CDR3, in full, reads CASSLGAGMNTEAFF.

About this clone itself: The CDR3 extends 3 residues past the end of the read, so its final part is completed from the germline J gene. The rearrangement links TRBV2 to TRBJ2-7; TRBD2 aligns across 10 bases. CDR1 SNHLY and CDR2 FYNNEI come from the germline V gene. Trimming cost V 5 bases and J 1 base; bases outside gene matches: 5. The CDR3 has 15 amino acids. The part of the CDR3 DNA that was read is TGTGCCAGCAGTCCAATAGCGGGGGGTTCCTACGAG. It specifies CASSPIAGGSYE. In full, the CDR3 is CASSPIAGGSYEQYF.

CDR3 bases read: TGTGCCAGCAGCTTCTTCGGACAGGGGGACAATGAG. It codes for CASSFFGQGDNE. Given in full, the CDR3 is CASSFFGQGDNEQFF. The J gene is TRBJ2-1, the V gene TRBV5-5; the match to TRBD1 covers 10 bases. The CDR3 end falls 3 residues outside the read, so it is completed with the germline J gene. Germline V lookup: CDR1 SGHKS, CDR2 YYEKEE (reference sequence). The CDR3 has 15 residues. The V and J ends lost 2 bases and 5 bases, in that order; junction bases with no gene match: 4.

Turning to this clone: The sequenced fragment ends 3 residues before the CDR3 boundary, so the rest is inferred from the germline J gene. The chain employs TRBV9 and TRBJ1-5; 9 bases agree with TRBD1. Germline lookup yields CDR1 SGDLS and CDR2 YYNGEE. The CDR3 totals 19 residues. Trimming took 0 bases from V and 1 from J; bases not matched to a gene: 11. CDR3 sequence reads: CASSVGGTGKKLSNQPQHF. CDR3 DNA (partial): TGTGCCAGCAGCGTAGGTGGGACAGGGAAAAAATTGAGCAATCAGCCC.

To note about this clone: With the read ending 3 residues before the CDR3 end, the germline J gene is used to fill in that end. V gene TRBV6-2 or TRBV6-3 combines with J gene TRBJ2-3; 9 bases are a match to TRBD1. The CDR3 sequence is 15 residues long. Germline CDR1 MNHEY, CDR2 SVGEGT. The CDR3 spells CASSYGTGGWETQYF. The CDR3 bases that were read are TGTGCCAGCAGTTACGGAACAGGGGGCTGGGAGACG.

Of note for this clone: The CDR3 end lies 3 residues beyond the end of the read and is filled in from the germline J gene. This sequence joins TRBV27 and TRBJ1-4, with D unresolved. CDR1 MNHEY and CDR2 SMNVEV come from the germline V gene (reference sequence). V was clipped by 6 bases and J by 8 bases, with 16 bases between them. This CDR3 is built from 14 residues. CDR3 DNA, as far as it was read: TGTGCCAGCAGCCTGACGGCACGAGGGGAAAAA. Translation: CASSLTARGEK. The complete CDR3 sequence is CASSLTARGEKLFF.

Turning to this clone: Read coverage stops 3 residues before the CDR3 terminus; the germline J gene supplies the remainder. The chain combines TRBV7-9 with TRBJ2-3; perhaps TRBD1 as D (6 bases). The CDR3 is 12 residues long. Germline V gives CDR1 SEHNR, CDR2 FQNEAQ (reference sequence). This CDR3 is CASSLKTGAQYF. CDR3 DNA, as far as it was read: TGTGCCAGCAGCTTAAAGACAGGCGCG.

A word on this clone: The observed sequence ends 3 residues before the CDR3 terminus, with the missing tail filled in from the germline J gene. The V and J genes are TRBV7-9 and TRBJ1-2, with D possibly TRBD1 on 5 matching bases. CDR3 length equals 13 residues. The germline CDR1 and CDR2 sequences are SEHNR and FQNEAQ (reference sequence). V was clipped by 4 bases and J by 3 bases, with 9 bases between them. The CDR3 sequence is CASSSGQYYGYTF. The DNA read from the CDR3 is TGTGCCAGCAGCTCCGGACAATACTATGGC.

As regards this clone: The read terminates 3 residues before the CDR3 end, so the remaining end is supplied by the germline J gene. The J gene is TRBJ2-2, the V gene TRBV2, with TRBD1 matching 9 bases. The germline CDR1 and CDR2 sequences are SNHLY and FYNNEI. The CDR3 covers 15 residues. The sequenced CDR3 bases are TGTGCCAGCAGGCTGAACCGGGACAGGGATTCACCG. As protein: CASRLNRDRDSP. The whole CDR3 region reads CASRLNRDRDSPLFF.

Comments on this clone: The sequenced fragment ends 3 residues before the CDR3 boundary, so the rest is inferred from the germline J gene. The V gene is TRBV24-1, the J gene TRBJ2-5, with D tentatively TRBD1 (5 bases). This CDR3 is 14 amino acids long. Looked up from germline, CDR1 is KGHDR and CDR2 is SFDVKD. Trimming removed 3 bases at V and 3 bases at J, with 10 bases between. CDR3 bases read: TGTGCCACCAGTGATCCCAGCAGGGAAGAGACC. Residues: CATSDPSREET. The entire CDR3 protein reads CATSDPSREETQYF.

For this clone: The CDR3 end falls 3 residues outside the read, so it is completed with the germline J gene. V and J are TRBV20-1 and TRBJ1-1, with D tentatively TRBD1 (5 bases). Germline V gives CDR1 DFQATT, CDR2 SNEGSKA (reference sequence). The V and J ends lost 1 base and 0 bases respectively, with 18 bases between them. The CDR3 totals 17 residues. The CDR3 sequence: CSARVQGQDWVNTEAFF. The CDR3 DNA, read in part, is TGCAGTGCTAGAGTCCAGGGTCAGGATTGGGTGAACACTGAA.

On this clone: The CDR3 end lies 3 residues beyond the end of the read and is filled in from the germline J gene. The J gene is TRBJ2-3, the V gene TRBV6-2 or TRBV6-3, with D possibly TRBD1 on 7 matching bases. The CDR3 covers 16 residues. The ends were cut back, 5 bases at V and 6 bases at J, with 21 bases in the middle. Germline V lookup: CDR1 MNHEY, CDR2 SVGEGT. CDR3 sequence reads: CASSRPSGGGTDTQYF. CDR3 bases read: TGTGCCAGCAGTCGACCTTCAGGGGGAGGTACTGATACG.

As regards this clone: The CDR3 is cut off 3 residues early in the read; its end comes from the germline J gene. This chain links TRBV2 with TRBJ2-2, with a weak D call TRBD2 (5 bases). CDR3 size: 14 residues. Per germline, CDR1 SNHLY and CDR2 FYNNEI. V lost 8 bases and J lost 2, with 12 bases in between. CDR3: CASRGSINTGELFF. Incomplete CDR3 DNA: TGTGCCAGCCGCGGGTCGATTAACACCGGGGAG.

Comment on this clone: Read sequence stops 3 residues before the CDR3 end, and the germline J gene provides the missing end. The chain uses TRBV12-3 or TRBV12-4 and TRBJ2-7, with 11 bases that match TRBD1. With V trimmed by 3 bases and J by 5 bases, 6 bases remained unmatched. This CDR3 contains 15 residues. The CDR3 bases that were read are TGTGCCAGCAGTTTCTCTGGGACAGGGGGGCACGAG. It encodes CASSFSGTGGHE. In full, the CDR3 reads CASSFSGTGGHEQYF.

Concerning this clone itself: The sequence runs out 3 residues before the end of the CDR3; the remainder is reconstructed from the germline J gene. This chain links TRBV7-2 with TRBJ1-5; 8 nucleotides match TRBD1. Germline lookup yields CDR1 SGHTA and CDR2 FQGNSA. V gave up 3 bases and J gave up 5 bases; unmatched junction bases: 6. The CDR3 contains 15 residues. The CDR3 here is CASSFQAGGHQPQHF. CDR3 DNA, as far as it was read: TGTGCCAGCAGCTTTCAAGCAGGGGGCCATCAGCCC.